Following are 17 T cell receptor beta chains from one sample sequenced in a study of CD8 T cells in Susac syndrome. The authors reverse transcribed roughly 0.5 to 1 ug RNA with random hexamers. TCRdb processed the immunoSEQ multiplex PCR reads anew with MiXCR; each CDR3 protein has one entry. The sample includes more than 130,000 distinct CDR3 sequences, about 93% of them seen just once. The sample consisted of CD8+ T cells from PBMCs. The receptor set was obtained from a human donor in good health.

This chain joins TRBV27 and TRBJ2-2, with 9 bases fitting TRBD1. Germline V gene data show CDR1 as MNHEY and CDR2 as SMNVEV (reference sequence). The CDR3 length is 14 residues. V gave up 3 bases and J gave up 4 bases; unmatched junction bases: 0. CDR3 loop: CASSLTGGTGELFF. CDR3 in DNA: TGTGCCAGCAGTTTGACAGGGGGCACCGGGGAGCTGTTTTTT.

This chain's CDR3 is CAWSADSPYEQYF. The CDR3 coding sequence is TGTGCCTGGAGTGCAGACAGTCCCTACGAGCAGTACTTC. This rearrangement joins TRBV30 to TRBJ2-7; a possible D gene is TRBD1 (5 bases). Looked up from germline, CDR1 is GTSNPN and CDR2 is SVGIG (reference sequence). The V end was cut by 1 base, the J end by 2 bases, with 9 bases between. The CDR3 consists of 13 residues.

The chain combines TRBV27 with TRBJ1-5; 7 positions match TRBD1. This CDR3 contains 15 residues. Per germline, CDR1 MNHEY and CDR2 SMNVEV (reference sequence). With V trimmed by 2 bases and J by 6 bases, 7 bases remained unmatched. CDR3 in DNA: TGTGCCAGCAGTTTAGGTACAGGGGCAAGTCAGCCCCAGCATTTT. Protein: CASSLGTGASQPQHF.

This rearrangement joins TRBV27 to TRBJ2-7; D is unresolved. Trimming pared 6 bases from V and 3 bases from J, leaving 6 bases between. Germline CDR1 MNHEY, CDR2 SMNVEV (reference sequence). The CDR3 has 11 amino acids. The CDR3 nucleotides are TGTGCCAGCAGGACAATCTACGAGCAGTACTTC. This codes for CASRTIYEQYF.

To note about this clonotype: Germline and junction disagree at one end, which may indicate a read error. V and J are TRBV7-7 and TRBJ1-2; 7 nucleotides line up with TRBD1. The CDR3 covers 14 residues. CDR1 and CDR2 from the germline V gene are SSHAT and FNYEAQ (reference sequence). The CDR3 nucleotides read TGTGCTAGCAGCCGTGGGACAGCTGACTATGGCTACACCTTC. The encoded protein is CASSRGTADYGYTF.

The chain is built from TRBV4-3 and TRBJ2-5; TRBD2 matches 10 bases. This CDR3 contains 15 residues. Trimming cost V 0 bases and J 4 bases; bases outside gene matches: 2. The germline CDR1 and CDR2 sequences are LGHNA and YSLEER. Here the CDR3 DNA reads TGCGCCAGCAGCCAAGAAGTAGCGGGAGGAGAGACCCAGTACTTC. This codes for CASSQEVAGGETQYF.

The chain carries TRBV28 and TRBJ1-2, with D possibly TRBD1 on 6 matching bases. The germline V and J ends were trimmed by 11 bases and 8 bases, with 18 bases remaining between them. The CDR3 spans 12 residues. Germline CDR1 reads MDHEN; CDR2 reads SYDVKM. CDR3 amino acids: CAVPGVGRGYTF. In DNA form, the CDR3 reads TGTGCCGTCCCAGGGGTTGGGAGGGGCTACACCTTC.

The rearrangement joins TRBV28 to TRBJ1-1; D might be TRBD1 (5 bases). Germline loops: CDR1 MDHEN, CDR2 SYDVKM. The V gene lost 5 bases and the J gene lost 11 bases, with 15 bases spanning the gap. CDR3 length: 12 residues. DNA of the CDR3: TGTGCCAGCAGTCCTGGGACTCTCGCCGCTTTCTTT. It specifies CASSPGTLAAFF.

The chain carries TRBV7-9 and TRBJ2-5; TRBD1 matches 7 bases. Germline V gene data show CDR1 as SEHNR and CDR2 as FQNEAQ (reference sequence). The CDR3 is made up of 13 amino acids. After removal of 5 bases from V and 3 bases from J, the junction contained 3 bases not matched to a gene. CDR3 amino acids: CASSADREETQYF. CDR3 sequence (DNA): TGTGCCAGCAGCGCTGACAGGGAAGAGACCCAGTACTTC.

The chain recombines TRBV24-1 with TRBJ1-1; D remains unclear. From germline, CDR1 is KGHDR and CDR2 SFDVKD. Trimming shortened V by 8 bases and J by 1 base, and 13 bases separated the two germline ends. The CDR3 is 14 amino acids. CDR3 sequence (DNA): TGTGCCACCACCCCCATAGGAAAGAACACTGAAGCTTTCTTT. Translating gives CATTPIGKNTEAFF.

V usage is TRBV28 and J usage is TRBJ2-1; a possible D gene is TRBD2 (5 bases). V shed 5 bases and J shed 8 bases, with 13 bases lying between them. Germline V gene lookup returns CDR1 MDHEN and CDR2 SYDVKM. CDR3 length equals 13 residues. Written as DNA, the CDR3 is TGTGCCAGCAGTCCCCGGACCGGGGATGAGCAGTTCTTC. The encoded protein is CASSPRTGDEQFF.

The J gene is TRBJ2-7, the V gene TRBV4-2; 11 bases line up with TRBD2. The CDR3 has 15 amino acids. The germline V gene encodes CDR1 LGHNA and CDR2 YNFKEQ. Trimming took 4 bases from V and 7 from J; bases not matched to a gene: 9. CDR3 sequence reads: CASSPLAGGLREQYF. CDR3 nucleotide sequence: TGTGCCAGCAGCCCGCTAGCGGGAGGCCTTAGAGAGCAGTACTTC.

The sample holds one count of this clonotype. The V gene is TRBV19, the J gene TRBJ1-2; no firm D call. The germline gives CDR1 LNHDA, CDR2 SQIVND (reference sequence). This CDR3 is built from 11 residues. V lost 9 bases, J lost 4 bases, and 9 bases lay in between. The DNA of the CDR3 is TGTGCCAGCTATTCGGGCTATGGCTACACCTTC. Amino acid sequence: CASYSGYGYTF.

V gene TRBV3-1 combines with J gene TRBJ2-1; D is unclear. There are 15 residues in the CDR3. Looked up from germline, CDR1 is LGHDT and CDR2 is YNNKEL (reference sequence). V lost 1 base to trimming and J lost 0 bases, with 7 bases between them. CDR3 nucleotide sequence: TGTGCCAGCAGCCAAGGACCGAGCTCCTACAATGAGCAGTTCTTC. Translating it yields CASSQGPSSYNEQFF.

The chain is built from TRBV28 and TRBJ2-3, with TRBD2 matching over 12 bases. V trimming: 6 bases; J trimming: 5 bases; junction bases outside the gene matches: 6. Germline V CDR1 and CDR2: MDHEN, SYDVKM. This CDR3 spans 15 amino acids. CDR3 region: CASSPLAGGVDTQYF. The CDR3 DNA reads as TGTGCCAGCAGCCCTCTAGCGGGAGGGGTAGATACGCAGTATTTT.

The chain uses TRBV29-1 and TRBJ1-2; the D gene is possibly TRBD1 (6 bases). CDR1 is SQVTM, CDR2 ANQGSEA, per germline. Trimming pared 3 bases from V and 5 bases from J, leaving 10 bases between. The CDR3 is 12 amino acids. CDR3 amino acids: CSVEGGLYGYTF. CDR3 in DNA: TGCAGCGTTGAGGGGGGGCTTTATGGCTACACCTTC. The full variable domain, rest sourced from reference TRBV29-1 and TRBJ1-2, is SAVISQKPSRDICQRGTSLTIQCQVDSQVTMMFWYRQQPGQSLTLIATANQGSEATYESGFVIDKFPISRPNLTFSTLTVSNMSPEDSSIYLCSVEGGLYGYTFGSGTRLTVV.

This chain connects TRBV4-1 to TRBJ2-7; D is undetermined. This CDR3 contains 14 residues. Trimming stripped 0 bases from V and 4 bases from J, with 10 bases between. Germline V lookup: CDR1 MGHRA, CDR2 YSYEKL. CDR3 coding DNA: TGCGCCAGCAGCCAAGATGTTGTCAAGTACGAGCAGTACTTC. Protein sequence: CASSQDVVKYEQYF.